The 20 T cell receptor beta chains reported below all come from one sample, sequenced in a study of blood T cell repertoires in COVID-19. Generated by immunoSEQ multiplex PCR, the TCRdb table keeps only in-frame clones and is missing some. The data hold approximately 56,000 clones, with under 90% observed a single time. The source material was peripheral blood. The source is a woman aged 80 or older with acute or convalescent COVID-19.

This clone appeared a few times. The chain recombines TRBV6-5 with TRBJ1-1; TRBD1 agrees at 12 bases. J was trimmed by 8 bases and V by 7 bases; bases with no gene match: 11. The germline CDR1 and CDR2 sequences are MNHEY and SVGAGI. This CDR3 comprises 15 residues. The chain's CDR3 is CASMWTGTGGAEAFF. The DNA for the CDR3 is TGTGCCAGCATGTGGACCGGGACAGGGGGCGCAGAAGCTTTCTTT.

The chain combines TRBV11-1 with TRBJ1-3; no definite D call. The CDR3 loop spans 15 amino acids. Trimming shortened V by 5 bases and J by 2 bases, and 13 bases separated the two germline ends. CDR1 and CDR2 (germline): SGHAT, FQDESV (reference sequence). The CDR3: CASSPGGQPGNTIYF. As DNA, the CDR3 is TGTGCCAGCAGCCCTGGAGGCCAGCCTGGAAACACCATATATTTT.

The chain carries TRBV7-7 and TRBJ2-3; D perhaps matches TRBD2 (6 bases). Germline V CDR1 and CDR2: SSHAT, FNYEAQ (reference sequence). The CDR3 spans 15 residues. Trimming stripped 2 bases from V and 4 bases from J, with 13 bases between. CDR3 DNA sequence: TGTGCCAGCAGCTTACAAGCGGGTGGCGCAGATACGCAGTATTTT. It codes for CASSLQAGGADTQYF.

The rearrangement links TRBV4-1 to TRBJ2-7; TRBD1 agrees at 11 bases. The CDR3 has 15 amino acids. Trimming at V came to 4 bases and at J to 6 bases, leaving 8 bases not matched to a gene. Germline V gene lookup returns CDR1 MGHRA and CDR2 YSYEKL. CDR3 protein: CASSRTGTGGVEQYF. CDR3 nucleotide sequence: TGCGCCAGCAGCCGAACCGGGACAGGGGGGGTCGAGCAGTACTTC.

This chain uses TRBV7-8 with TRBJ1-2, with D unresolved. Germline V gene sequence: CDR1 SGHVS, CDR2 FQNEAQ. V shed 5 bases and J shed 14 bases, with 6 bases lying between them. The CDR3 is 8 amino acids. The CDR3 nucleotides are TGTGCCAGCAGCCCGGGGACCTTC. Translation gives CASSPGTF.

This clone was detected only a few times. CDR3 in DNA: TGTGCCAGCAGCCAAGAGGTGGGTCTACAGGGGTGGGGTTCACCCCTCCACTTT. This sequence encodes CASSQEVGLQGWGSPLHF. V is TRBV4-2 and J is TRBJ1-6; 7 bases map to TRBD1. The ends lost 0 bases at V and 9 bases at J; junction bases unmatched: 14. The CDR3 has 18 residues. Per the germline V gene, CDR1 is LGHNA and CDR2 is YNFKEQ.

This clone was seen once. The chain employs TRBV20-1 and TRBJ1-2, with unresolved D. This CDR3 has 11 residues. Germline assignment: CDR1 DFQATT and CDR2 SNEGSKA (reference sequence). Trimming removed 3 bases at V and 8 bases at J, with 10 bases between. The CDR3 DNA is TGCAGTGCTAGTGGGTTCGGGGGCTACACCTTC. Translation: CSASGFGGYTF.

The genes are TRBV5-6 and TRBJ1-2; 7 nucleotides match TRBD1. After removal of 2 bases from V and 11 bases from J, the junction contained 12 bases not matched to a gene. Germline V lookup: CDR1 SGHDT, CDR2 YYEEEE. The CDR3 loop spans 14 amino acids. The CDR3 loop reads CASSFGGGSLRYTF. CDR3 nucleotide sequence: TGTGCCAGCAGCTTCGGAGGGGGCAGCCTAAGGTACACCTTC.

The chain is built from TRBV7-2 and TRBJ1-2, with a possible D match to TRBD1 (5 bases). Per the germline V gene, CDR1 is SGHTA and CDR2 is FQGNSA. The CDR3 runs 15 residues. V was shortened by 1 base and J by 7 bases, with 16 bases between the two germline ends. The CDR3 is CASSLGVTAGFGYTF. The CDR3 nucleotides are TGTGCCAGCAGCTTAGGGGTCACGGCAGGGTTTGGCTACACCTTC. Supplemented by reference TRBV7-2 and TRBJ1-2, the full variable domain reads GAGVSQSPSNKVTEKGKDVELRCDPISGHTALYWYRQSLGQGLEFLIYFQGNSAPDKSGLPSDRFSAERTGGSVSTLTIQRTQQEDSAVYLCASSLGVTAGFGYTFGSGTRLTVV.

CDR3 nucleotides: TGCAGTGCTAGTTCCAGGGGTGGTGGCTATGGCTACACCTTC. Translated, it gives CSASSRGGGYGYTF. The chain has TRBV20-1 and TRBJ1-2; D possibly corresponds to TRBD1 (6 bases). Germline V gene lookup returns CDR1 DFQATT and CDR2 SNEGSKA (reference sequence). The V end was cut by 3 bases, the J end by 4 bases, with 15 bases between. CDR3 length equals 14 residues.

The chain has TRBV7-3 and TRBJ2-2; no clear D gene. The CDR3 consists of 13 residues. CDR1 is SGHTA, CDR2 FQGTGA, per germline. With 3 bases removed from V and 6 bases from J, the gap between germline ends came to 8 bases. CDR3 sequence: CASSFSGSGELFF. CDR3 sequence (DNA): TGTGCCAGCAGCTTTTCCGGGTCCGGGGAGCTGTTTTTT.

This chain joins TRBV5-4 and TRBJ1-5; tentatively, D is TRBD1 (5 bases). Trimming left V 3 bases short and J 0 bases short, with 13 bases between. Germline assignment: CDR1 SGHNT and CDR2 YYREEE (reference sequence). This CDR3 has 16 residues. The CDR3 sequence is CASSSSGGSSNQPQHF. The DNA of the CDR3 is TGTGCCAGCAGCTCGTCGGGGGGGTCTAGCAATCAGCCCCAGCATTTT. The full variable domain, completed using reference TRBV5-4 and TRBJ1-5, is ETGVTQSPTHLIKTRGQQVTLRCSSQSGHNTVSWYQQALGQGPQFIFQYYREEENGRGNFPPRFSGLQFPNYSSELNVNALELDDSALYLCASSSSGGSSNQPQHFGDGTRLSIL.

The chain has TRBV5-1 and TRBJ1-2; D gene ambiguous. The CDR3 covers 12 residues. Germline V gene lookup returns CDR1 SGHRS and CDR2 YFSETQ. The V gene lost 5 bases and the J gene lost 4 bases, with 9 bases spanning the gap. The CDR3 reads CASRRESYGYTF. For the CDR3, the DNA is TGCGCCAGCAGGAGGGAGAGCTATGGCTACACCTTC.

The rearrangement links TRBV5-1 to TRBJ2-1, with TRBD2 as a possible D gene (6 bases). The CDR3 consists of 17 residues. Germline CDR1 and CDR2: SGHRS and YFSETQ. V shed 0 bases and J shed 9 bases, with 22 bases lying between them. CDR3 bases: TGCGCCAGCAGCTTGGAATTAGCGGCTTCCCCCTGGGGTGAGCAGTTCTTC. It is translated as CASSLELAASPWGEQFF.

CDR3 DNA sequence: TGTGCCTGGAGTTCGGGAACGGAGGCTGGCTACACCTTC. Translation: CAWSSGTEAGYTF. V is TRBV30 and J is TRBJ1-2; D not certain. CDR1 is GTSNPN and CDR2 is SVGIG in the germline V gene (reference sequence). This CDR3 is 13 amino acids long. The ends were cut back, 2 bases at V and 7 bases at J, with 14 bases in the middle.

This clone was observed once. The V and J genes are TRBV6-5 and TRBJ2-3; 12 bases agree with TRBD2. The CDR3 loop spans 14 amino acids. Trimming removed 8 bases from V and 3 bases from J; junction bases left unmatched: 3. Germline V gives CDR1 MNHEY, CDR2 SVGAGI. The CDR3, as DNA: TGTGCCAGCTCTAGCGGGGGGGGTACAGATACGCAGTATTTT. Amino acid sequence: CASSSGGGTDTQYF.

The chain joins TRBV18 to TRBJ1-1; D unresolved. CDR3 size: 13 residues. The ends were cut back, 6 bases at V and 2 bases at J, with 10 bases in the middle. Per the germline V gene, CDR1 is KGHSH and CDR2 is LQKENI. For the CDR3, the DNA is TGTGCCAGCTCCCTCCAGGTAAACACTGAAGCTTTCTTT. This translates into CASSLQVNTEAFF.

The chain combines TRBV5-1 with TRBJ1-6; D gene unclear. The CDR3 spans 16 residues. Germline V gene lookup returns CDR1 SGHRS and CDR2 YFSETQ. The ends were cut back, 2 bases at V and 3 bases at J, with 12 bases in the middle. DNA for the CDR3: TGCGCCAGCAGCTTACGTAACGAGCGCTATAATTCACCCCTCCACTTT. This gives the protein CASSLRNERYNSPLHF.

J is TRBJ1-2 and V is TRBV12-3 or TRBV12-4; 9 nucleotides line up with TRBD1. The CDR3 extends over 13 amino acids. Unmatched junction bases numbered 9, after V lost 3 bases and J lost 13 bases. CDR3 sequence reads: CASSFVGTGLGTF. The CDR3 DNA is TGTGCCAGCAGTTTCGTCGGGACAGGGCTAGGCACCTTC.

The gene calls are TRBV7-3 and TRBJ1-2; the D gene is possibly TRBD1 (6 bases). V gave up 6 bases and J gave up 1 base, with 12 bases separating them. The CDR3 has 14 amino acids. Germline lookup yields CDR1 SGHTA and CDR2 FQGTGA. This chain's CDR3 is CASSLGAGNYGYTF. Written as DNA, the CDR3 is TGTGCCAGCAGTCTGGGGGCGGGTAACTATGGCTACACCTTC. Full variable domain (rest looked up from reference TRBV7-3 and TRBJ1-2): GAGVSQTPSNKVTEKGKYVELRCDPISGHTALYWYRQSLGQGPEFLIYFQGTGAADDSGLPNDRFFAVRPEGSVSTLKIQRTERGDSAVYLCASSLGAGNYGYTFGSGTRLTVV.